This TCR beta chain was recovered during a study of CD8 T cells in Susac syndrome (dated by TCRdb to 2018 to 2020). General notes on the study: The study used repertoire sequencing to test whether antigen drove CD8+ T cell activation and differentiation in Susac syndrome. What the research found in general, with its limitations: The TCR sequencing and HLA analysis was acknowledged to have included a relatively small number of individuals.

RNA was extracted using the RNeasy kit, and roughly 0.5 to 1 microgram was reverse transcribed with random hexamers. TCR beta CDR3 regions were amplified with the immunoSEQ multiplex PCR assay covering 54 Vbeta and 13 Jbeta segments. PCR amplification bias was corrected by using a synthetic template baseline for primer optimization and computational correction. From the authors' description of their analysis: Reads were assigned to V, D and J genes according to IMGT and analyzed in immunoSEQ Analyzer, with only productive sequences retained. Clonality was computed as one minus Shannon entropy normalized by log2 of the number of productive unique sequences. For each patient and control, public and private clones were evaluated within the 100 most prevalent clones. Clones were defined as Susac-specific if absent from the healthy and MS cohorts, from some 1,000 published viral clones and from other ImmuneACCESS disease sequences. TCRdb reprocessed the public reads (quality trimming at Q25 with fastp, clone calling with MiXCR) and kept in-frame beta chains. Each record represents a unique CDR3 protein, reported with the most common genes and DNA among its rows. The V and J calls follow TCRdb's processing rather than the paper's. The sample table holds under 200,000 distinct CDR3 sequences, of which around 95% were seen once. Under 0.15% of the sample is in the top ten clones.

Trimming costs V 5 bases and J 4 bases, and their ends lie 17 bases apart. Its CDR3 holds 14 amino acids, cysteine through phenylalanine. The read is trimmed to its CDR3 DNA, 42 bases read in frame from base 1. Reading the germline V gene (reference sequence) gives CDR1 DFQATT and CDR2 SNEGSKA. Peripheral blood CD8+ and CD4+ T cells from healthy donors, Susac syndrome patients and multiple sclerosis patients were profiled using high-throughput TCR beta sequencing. Healthy donors were age- and sex-matched controls. CD8+ TEMRA cells were enriched by FACS, while bulk CD8+ and CD4+ T cells were purified by magnetic negative isolation. Blood was collected in EDTA tubes and processed within 24 hours, with PBMCs isolated through density gradient centrifugation. PBMCs intended for TCR sequencing were cryopreserved in liquid nitrogen and thawed later in a water bath at 37 degrees C. A purity of at least 90% was achieved for sorted or isolated CD4+, CD8+ and CD8+ TEMRA cells.

Comment on this clonotype: The clone's antigen remains unknown. Per-nucleotide qualities are absent, and no much larger clonotype sits a single base away.

This TCR was sampled from a human donor in good health. The chain was built from TRBV20-1 and TRBJ2-5, with the D gene uncertain. Specimen: CD4+ T cells from PBMCs. For the CDR3, the sequence is CSAAAPQRRETQYF. The DNA reads as follows: TGCAGTGCTGCCGCGCCCCAAAGGAGAGAGACCCAGTACTTC.